The 27 T cell receptor beta chains presented below share a single source sample, sequenced in a study of blood T cell repertoires in COVID-19. The method was immunoSEQ multiplex PCR; TCRdb's version includes in-frame clones alone and lacks a portion of them. This table has some 200,000 clones, 86% appearing once. The sequenced sample consisted of PBMCs or T cells enriched from blood (not recorded which). The receptor set was obtained from a woman in her forties or fifties in a cohort exposed to, infected with or recovered from COVID-19 (not recorded which).

The chain's CDR3 is CASRTGGNQPQHF. The CDR3 nucleotides read TGTGCCAGCAGAACAGGGGGTAATCAGCCCCAGCATTTT. The V and J genes are TRBV6-5 and TRBJ1-5, with TRBD1 identical over 8 bases. This CDR3 comprises 13 residues. The V segment lost 6 bases and the J segment 4 bases; nucleotides outside the gene matches: 2. Germline-derived CDR1 and CDR2 are MNHEY and SVGAGI.

In its sample, this clone was seen once. This sequence joins TRBV7-2 and TRBJ2-4; TRBD2 might be the D (5 bases). V lost 5 bases to trimming and J lost 7 bases, with 21 bases between them. The CDR3 sequence is 16 residues long. Germline V gives CDR1 SGHTA, CDR2 FQGNSA. The CDR3 region has the DNA TGTGCCAGCAGCAGACTACGAGACCCACTCAGGAACATTCAGTACTTC. Translated, it gives CASSRLRDPLRNIQYF.

This chain connects TRBV9 to TRBJ1-2, with D perhaps matching TRBD1 (6 bases). Germline V CDR1 and CDR2: SGDLS, YYNGEE. The CDR3 has 15 amino acids. Trimming cost V 3 bases and J 5 bases, with 17 bases left between them. The CDR3 sequence: CASSAGTYLSYGYTF. In DNA, the CDR3 is TGTGCCAGCAGCGCCGGGACATACCTCAGTTATGGCTACACCTTC.

In its sample, this clone was seen once. The CDR3 protein is CASSSLAGGRGGELFF. The CDR3 DNA sequence: TGTGCCAGCAGCTCTCTAGCGGGGGGGCGAGGCGGGGAGCTGTTTTTT. The rearrangement joins TRBV7-2 to TRBJ2-2; 12 bases map to TRBD2. The CDR3 runs 16 residues. V trimming: 4 bases; J trimming: 7 bases; junction bases outside the gene matches: 7. In germline, CDR1 is SGHTA, CDR2 FQGNSA.

This clone showed up just once. The chain combines TRBV5-1 with TRBJ2-7; TRBD2 might be the D (5 bases). CDR3 length: 16 residues. CDR1 and CDR2 (germline): SGHRS, YFSETQ. V shed 0 bases and J shed 6 bases, with 19 bases lying between them. The CDR3 coding sequence is TGCGCCAGCAGCTTGGATAGCGTTAACTATGCGGTCGAGCAGTACTTC. Translated: CASSLDSVNYAVEQYF.

This chain joins TRBV18 and TRBJ1-2; 8 bases agree with TRBD1. The CDR3 runs 14 residues. The germline CDR1 and CDR2 sequences are KGHSH and LQKENI. V shed 2 bases and J 6 bases; nucleotides not matched to a gene: 5. CDR3 sequence reads: CASSPRDRTDGYTF. For the CDR3, the DNA is TGTGCCAGCTCACCAAGGGACAGGACAGATGGCTACACCTTC.

The count of this clone is one. V usage is TRBV10-3 and J usage is TRBJ2-3; D is unclear. Trimming stripped 2 bases from V and 5 bases from J, with 14 bases between. The CDR3 length is 15 residues. Germline CDR1 and CDR2: ENHRY and SYGVKD. The CDR3 region is CAISEGPPARDTQYF. In DNA form, the CDR3 reads TGTGCCATCAGTGAGGGGCCCCCGGCTCGAGATACGCAGTATTTT.

The V gene is TRBV29-1, the J gene TRBJ1-2; TRBD1 matches at 8 bases. Trimming took 4 bases from V and 6 from J; bases not matched to a gene: 10. This CDR3 is 14 amino acids long. Germline CDR1 is SQVTM and CDR2 is ANQGSEA. The CDR3 loop reads CSVGVQGASNGYTF. The CDR3 nucleotides read TGCAGCGTTGGGGTCCAGGGGGCATCCAATGGCTACACCTTC. Based on the CDR3 plus reference TRBV29-1 and TRBJ1-2, the full variable domain is SAVISQKPSRDICQRGTSLTIQCQVDSQVTMMFWYRQQPGQSLTLIATANQGSEATYESGFVIDKFPISRPNLTFSTLTVSNMSPEDSSIYLCSVGVQGASNGYTFGSGTRLTVV.

The chain joins TRBV25-1 to TRBJ1-3, with 7 bases fitting TRBD1. There are 13 residues in the CDR3. Germline values: CDR1 MGHDK, CDR2 SYGVNS. V was clipped by 6 bases and J by 6 bases; unmatched bases: 5. CDR3 amino acids: CASSRQGSNTIYF. CDR3 nucleotide sequence: TGTGCCAGCAGCAGACAGGGTTCAAACACCATATATTTT.

The chain has TRBV9 and TRBJ1-5; TRBD1 aligns across 7 bases. Trimming took 1 base from V and 5 from J; bases not matched to a gene: 6. The CDR3 extends over 15 amino acids. In germline, CDR1 is SGDLS, CDR2 YYNGEE. Written as DNA, the CDR3 is TGTGCCAGCAGCGTACAGGGGGGATTACATCAGCCCCAGCATTTT. Amino acids: CASSVQGGLHQPQHF.

V is TRBV18 and J is TRBJ1-5; D unclear. The CDR3 has 12 amino acids. Germline V gene lookup returns CDR1 KGHSH and CDR2 LQKENI. V was shortened by 5 bases and J by 7 bases, with 9 bases between the two germline ends. This CDR3 reads CASSEGGQPQHF. The DNA of the CDR3 is TGTGCCAGCTCAGAGGGTGGGCAGCCCCAGCATTTT.

V gene TRBV18 combines with J gene TRBJ2-7; possibly TRBD1 for D (6 bases). The CDR3 is made up of 15 amino acids. CDR1 KGHSH and CDR2 LQKENI come from the germline V gene. V was shortened by 5 bases and J by 3 bases, with 17 bases between the two germline ends. The CDR3 region has the DNA TGTGCCAGCTCATCAGCAGGGGACCCCTACTACGAGCAGTACTTC. Protein: CASSSAGDPYYEQYF.

This clone was seen a single time. The rearrangement uses TRBV7-2 and TRBJ2-7, with 12 bases that match TRBD2. This CDR3 spans 18 amino acids. Germline CDR1 reads SGHTA; CDR2 reads FQGNSA. The junction had 11 bases not matched to a gene; V was cut back by 5 bases and J by 0 bases. This chain's CDR3 is CASSLTTSGGHSSYEQYF. The CDR3 DNA follows: TGTGCCAGCAGCCTCACTACTAGCGGGGGGCATAGCTCCTACGAGCAGTACTTC.

The CDR3 DNA is TGCGCCAGCACCTCAAAGCCACCCGGGACAGACGTGGGAAATTCACCCCTCCACTTT. Its protein product is CASTSKPPGTDVGNSPLHF. The rearrangement uses TRBV4-1 and TRBJ1-6; TRBD1 agrees at 7 bases. Germline-derived CDR1 and CDR2 are MGHRA and YSYEKL. Trimming removed 7 bases from V and 7 bases from J; junction bases left unmatched: 22. The CDR3 contains 19 residues.

This clone was recorded a few times. The chain employs TRBV3-1 (or the pseudogene TRBV3-2) and TRBJ1-5, with D maybe TRBD1 (5 bases). This CDR3 comprises 15 residues. Germline lookup yields CDR1 LGHDT and CDR2 YNNKEL (reference sequence). V gave up 0 bases and J gave up 5 bases, with 11 bases separating them. CDR3 in amino acids: CASSQDGRGDQPQHF. The CDR3 region has the DNA TGTGCCAGCAGCCAAGATGGGAGGGGAGATCAGCCCCAGCATTTT.

The rearrangement uses TRBV10-3 and TRBJ1-1, with 9 nucleotides matching TRBD1. The CDR3 has 14 amino acids. Germline-derived CDR1 and CDR2 are ENHRY and SYGVKD. V gave up 5 bases and J gave up 3 bases; unmatched junction bases: 4. The CDR3 protein is CAISLDRGYTEAFF. The CDR3 DNA reads as TGTGCCATCAGTCTAGACAGGGGGTACACTGAAGCTTTCTTT.

This rearrangement joins TRBV7-9 to TRBJ2-2, with a weak D call TRBD1 (5 bases). The length of the CDR3 is 17 residues. The V end was cut by 6 bases, the J end by 0 bases, with 17 bases between. Germline V gene lookup returns CDR1 SEHNR and CDR2 FQNEAQ (reference sequence). DNA for the CDR3: TGTGCCAGCAGACCTTACCTGGGGCAGTCGAACACCGGGGAGCTGTTTTTT. Translation: CASRPYLGQSNTGELFF.

The genes are TRBV21-1 and TRBJ2-7; the table's D call, TRBD1, was not checked against the DNA. TRBV21-1 is listed as a pseudogene. The CDR3 contains 20 residues. The CDR3 is CASSKYGIAAPGTGPYEQYF. The CDR3 DNA reads as TGTGCCAGCAGCAAATACGGTATTGCAGCCCCCGGGACAGGTCCCTACGAGCAGTACTTC.

In this sample, this clone turned up a few times. This chain joins TRBV6-6 and TRBJ2-7; 10 nucleotides align to TRBD1. The ends lost 7 bases at V and 3 bases at J; junction bases unmatched: 6. CDR1 and CDR2 from the germline V gene are MNHNY and SVGAGI (reference sequence). This CDR3 comprises 14 residues. CDR3 nucleotides: TGTGCCAGCACCCCCGGACAGGGGGTCTACGAGCAGTACTTC. Its protein product is CASTPGQGVYEQYF.

This clone was counted between two and nine times. The genes are TRBV28 and TRBJ1-4; D possibly corresponds to TRBD1 (5 bases). Germline V gene lookup returns CDR1 MDHEN and CDR2 SYDVKM. The CDR3 contains 15 residues. The V and J ends lost 6 bases and 8 bases respectively, with 19 bases between them. This chain's CDR3 is CASRGRGGGGEKLFF. The CDR3 DNA follows: TGTGCCAGCAGAGGTCGGGGGGGAGGTGGGGAAAAACTGTTTTTT. Full variable domain (remainder filled in from reference TRBV28 and TRBJ1-4): DVKVTQSSRYLVKRTGEKVFLECVQDMDHENMFWYRQDPGLGLRLIYFSYDVKMKEKGDIPEGYSVSREKKERFSLILESASTNQTSMYLCASRGRGGGGEKLFFGSGTQLSVL.

V gene TRBV10-1 combines with J gene TRBJ2-5; TRBD2 might be the D (5 bases). The germline V and J ends were trimmed by 0 bases and 4 bases, with 9 bases remaining between them. The CDR3 has 14 amino acids. The germline CDR1 and CDR2 sequences are WNHNN and SYGVQD (reference sequence). CDR3 coding DNA: TGCGCCAGCAGTGAGTCTTCTAGCAGAGAGACCCAGTACTTC. It encodes CASSESSSRETQYF.

The chain combines TRBV19 with TRBJ1-1, with 7 bases that match TRBD1. The germline CDR1 and CDR2 sequences are LNHDA and SQIVND (reference sequence). With 8 bases clipped from V and 5 bases from J, the junction kept 8 bases outside the gene matches. The CDR3 sequence is 13 residues long. The CDR3: CASGQVGATEAFF. In DNA form, the CDR3 reads TGTGCCAGTGGACAGGTTGGGGCAACTGAAGCTTTCTTT. The complete variable domain, with remaining parts taken from reference TRBV19 and TRBJ1-1, reads DGGITQSPKYLFRKEGQNVTLSCEQNLNHDAMYWYRQDPGQGLRLIYYSQIVNDFQKGDIAEGYSVSREKKESFPLTVTSAQKNPTAFYLCASGQVGATEAFFGQGTRLTVV.

The sample holds one count of this clone. The chain is built from TRBV28 and TRBJ1-2; 11 nucleotides line up with TRBD1. This CDR3 spans 14 amino acids. The germline gives CDR1 MDHEN, CDR2 SYDVKM. J was trimmed by 8 bases and V by 4 bases; bases with no gene match: 6. The CDR3 nucleotides are TGTGCCAGCAGTTGGACAGGGGGCACTGAGGGCTACACCTTC. It translates to CASSWTGGTEGYTF.

Written as DNA, the CDR3 is TGTGCCATCAAGCTAGGGACAACCGAGACCCAGTACTTC. Residues: CAIKLGTTETQYF. The chain carries TRBV10-3 and TRBJ2-5; D may be TRBD1 (6 bases). This CDR3 has 13 amino acids. Between the trimmed V and J ends, which lost 7 bases and 5 bases, there was a span of 14 bases. The germline V gene has CDR1 ENHRY and CDR2 SYGVKD.

The chain has TRBV18 and TRBJ1-5, with 9 bases lining up with TRBD1. CDR3 size: 18 residues. CDR1 KGHSH and CDR2 LQKENI come from the germline V gene. Losses at the gene ends were 3 bases for V and 2 bases for J; bases not matched to a gene: 11. CDR3 coding DNA: TGTGCCAGCTCACCGCCGGGACAGGGTACCAACGGCAATCAGCCCCAGCATTTT. Residues: CASSPPGQGTNGNQPQHF.

The genes are TRBV2 and TRBJ2-3, with TRBD1 as a possible D gene (7 bases). Trimming shortened V by 10 bases and J by 2 bases, and 25 bases separated the two germline ends. Germline V gene sequence: CDR1 SNHLY, CDR2 FYNNEI. The CDR3 covers 17 residues. The CDR3 protein is CATLPRRQGGYTDTQYF. CDR3 nucleotides: TGTGCCACCCTCCCCCGACGGCAGGGGGGATACACAGATACGCAGTATTTT.

This clone was seen a single time. In the same sample, other DNA sequences code for this CDR3. The rearrangement uses TRBV12-3 or TRBV12-4 and TRBJ1-2; D remains ambiguous. The CDR3 length is 13 residues. The V end was cut by 1 base, the J end by 2 bases, with 5 bases between. CDR3 coding DNA: TGTGCCAGCAGTTTAGGAGGAAACTATGGCTACACCTTC. Residues: CASSLGGNYGYTF.